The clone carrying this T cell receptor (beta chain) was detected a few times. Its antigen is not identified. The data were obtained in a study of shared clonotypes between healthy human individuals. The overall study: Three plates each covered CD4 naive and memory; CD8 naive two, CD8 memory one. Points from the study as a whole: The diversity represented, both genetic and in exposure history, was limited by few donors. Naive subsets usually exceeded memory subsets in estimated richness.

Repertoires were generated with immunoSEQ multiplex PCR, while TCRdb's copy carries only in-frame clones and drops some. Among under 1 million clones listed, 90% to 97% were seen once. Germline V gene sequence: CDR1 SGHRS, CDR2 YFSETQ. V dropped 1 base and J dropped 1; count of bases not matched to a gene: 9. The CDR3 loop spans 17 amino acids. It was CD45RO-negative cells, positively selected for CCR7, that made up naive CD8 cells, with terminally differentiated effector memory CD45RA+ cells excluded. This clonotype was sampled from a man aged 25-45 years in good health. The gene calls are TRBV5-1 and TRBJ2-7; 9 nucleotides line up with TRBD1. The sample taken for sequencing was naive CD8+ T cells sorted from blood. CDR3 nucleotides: TGCGCCAGCAGCTTGAGAACCAGACAGGGGGGGTCCTACGAGCAGTACTTC. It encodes CASSLRTRQGGSYEQYF. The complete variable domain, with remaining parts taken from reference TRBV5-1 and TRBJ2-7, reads KAGVTQTPRYLIKTRGQQVTLSCSPISGHRSVSWYQQTPGQGLQFLFEYFSETQRNKGNFPGRFSGRQFSNSRSEMNVSTLELGDSALYLCASSLRTRQGGSYEQYFGPGTRLTVT.